A selection of T cell receptor beta chains follows, all from one sample in a study of shared clonotypes between healthy human individuals. Libraries were prepared by immunoSEQ multiplex PCR; TCRdb keeps only in-frame clonotypes and omits some of them. The sample comprises approximately 500,000 clones, about 95% of which are singletons, and about 0.064% rests with the top ten. The sequencing sample was made of naive CD4+ T cells sorted from blood. The receptor source for this set is a woman in her twenties or thirties in good health. The CDR3 runs from the conserved cysteine through the conserved F or W. A D gene is named only where the DNA matches it firmly. Rows may omit the clone size; those that give it use once, few, many or a size class.

- | - | TRBJ1-5 | TRBV7-8 | CASSLREGWNQPQHF | TGTGCCAGCAGCTTACGGGAGGGTTGGAATCAGCCCCAGCATTTT
- | - | TRBJ1-4 | TRBV7-9 | CASSHRDPYEKLFF | TGTGCCAGCAGTCACAGGGACCCTTATGAAAAACTGTTTTTT
- | TRBD2 | TRBJ2-3 | TRBV5-1 | CASSLGVKRDLQADTQYF | TGCGCCAGCAGCTTGGGGGTGAAGCGGGACCTCCAGGCAGATACGCAGTATTTT
- | - | TRBJ2-1 | TRBV7-3 | CASSQVGGVDEQFF | TGTGCCAGCAGCCAAGTCGGCGGCGTCGATGAGCAGTTCTTC
- | - | TRBJ2-7 | TRBV18 | CASSPPGADHEQYF | TGTGCCAGCTCACCACCGGGAGCGGACCACGAGCAGTACTTC
- | - | TRBJ1-1 | TRBV7-9 | CASSHFRGNTEAFF | TGTGCCAGCAGCCATTTCAGGGGGAACACTGAAGCTTTCTTT
- | - | TRBJ2-7 | TRBV2 | CASSERLEQYF | TGTGCCAGCAGTGAAAGACTAGAGCAGTACTTC
- | TRBD2 | TRBJ2-1 | TRBV7-9 | CASSLQYARLAGGPEQFF | TGTGCCAGCAGCCTCCAGTACGCTAGACTAGCGGGAGGGCCAGAGCAGTTCTTC
- | TRBD2 | TRBJ2-1 | TRBV28 | CASTPTSGRKSGQFF | TGTGCCAGCACCCCGACTAGCGGGAGAAAATCGGGGCAGTTCTTC
- | TRBD1 | TRBJ2-7 | TRBV5-1 | CASSTSGQAYEQYF | TGCGCCAGCAGTACATCCGGACAGGCCTACGAGCAGTACTTC
- | - | TRBJ2-5 | TRBV5-5 | CASSFIHGRLATGIGETQYF | TGTGCCAGCAGCTTCATTCACGGCAGGCTAGCAACAGGGATCGGAGAGACCCAGTACTTC
- | - | TRBJ1-3 | TRBV5-1 | CASRDTGMNSGNTIYF | TGCGCCAGCAGGGATACAGGGATGAATTCTGGAAACACCATATATTTT
once | TRBD2 | TRBJ2-1 | TRBV29-1 | CSVQRASGNNEQFF | TGCAGCGTTCAGCGGGCTAGCGGTAACAATGAGCAGTTCTTC
- | - | TRBJ2-3 | TRBV11-2 | CASSLTARSMDTQYF | TGTGCCAGCAGCTTGACCGCCCGTTCGATGGATACGCAGTATTTT
- | TRBD1 | TRBJ2-7 | TRBV5-1 | CASSLMGQGEGEQYF | TGCGCCAGCAGCTTGATGGGACAGGGGGAAGGGGAGCAGTACTTC
- | - | TRBJ2-5 | TRBV7-6 | CASSLLGWYQETQYF | TGTGCCAGCAGCCTTTTAGGCTGGTACCAAGAGACCCAGTACTTC
- | - | TRBJ1-1 | TRBV18 | CASSPAQENTEAFF | TGTGCCAGCTCACCAGCACAGGAGAACACTGAAGCTTTCTTT
- | - | TRBJ2-7 | TRBV9 | CASSVAEGDAYEQYF | TGTGCCAGCAGCGTAGCTGAGGGGGACGCCTACGAGCAGTACTTC
- | - | TRBJ2-7 | TRBV6-5 | CASSYSAGYEQYF | TGTGCCAGCAGTTACTCGGCGGGTTACGAGCAGTACTTC
- | TRBD2 | TRBJ2-7 | TRBV5-6 | CASRALAGGWYF | TGTGCCAGCAGAGCTCTAGCGGGAGGATGGTACTTC
- | TRBD1 | TRBJ2-7 | TRBV7-2 | CASRLGTEYEQYF | TGTGCCAGCAGGTTGGGGACAGAGTACGAGCAGTACTTC
- | TRBD2 | TRBJ2-1 | TRBV27 | CASSLRLAGDFDEQFF | TGTGCCAGCAGTTTACGATTAGCGGGAGATTTCGATGAGCAGTTCTTC
- | - | TRBJ1-3 | TRBV2 | CASRARVIGNTIYF | TGTGCCAGCAGAGCCCGGGTAATTGGAAACACCATATATTTT
- | TRBD2 | TRBJ2-3 | TRBV5-1 | CASSQGLAGITDTQYF | TGCGCCAGCAGCCAAGGACTAGCGGGAATAACAGATACGCAGTATTTT
- | - | TRBJ2-7 | TRBV28 | CASSLTVYEQYF | TGTGCCAGCAGTTTAACAGTCTACGAGCAGTACTTC
- | - | TRBJ1-5 | TRBV27 | CASRPFGGANQPQHF | TGTGCCAGCCGTCCCTTCGGAGGGGCCAATCAGCCCCAGCATTTT
- | - | TRBJ2-5 | TRBV28 | CASNSAVSPEETQYF | TGTGCCAGCAATTCGGCGGTATCGCCCGAAGAGACCCAGTACTTC
- | - | TRBJ2-2 | TRBV6-9 | CASSHQTEGFF | TGTGCCAGCAGTCACCAGACAGAGGGGTTTTTT
- | - | TRBJ2-2 | TRBV19 | CAAGQISDTGELFF | TGTGCCGCCGGGCAAATCTCGGACACCGGGGAGCTGTTTTTT
- | - | TRBJ1-5 | TRBV6-1 | CASKRNNQPQHF | TGTGCCAGCAAGCGTAACAATCAGCCCCAGCATTTT
- | TRBD1 | TRBJ2-1 | TRBV6-1 | CASRAGTGRGNEQFF | TGTGCCAGCAGGGCCGGGACAGGGAGGGGGAATGAGCAGTTCTTC
- | - | TRBJ2-3 | TRBV5-4 | CASSLTGSSTDTQYF | TGTGCCAGCAGCTTGACAGGGTCTAGCACAGATACGCAGTATTTT
- | - | TRBJ2-7 | TRBV28 | CASRNGPTGMSSYEQYF | TGTGCCAGCAGGAACGGGCCCACAGGGATGTCCTCCTACGAGCAGTACTTC
few | - | TRBJ1-1 | TRBV29-1 | CSVEGQMNTEAFF | TGCAGCGTTGAAGGACAAATGAACACTGAAGCTTTCTTT
- | TRBD2 | TRBJ2-3 | TRBV28 | CASSLILAGYTDTQYF | TGTGCCAGCAGCCTTATCCTAGCGGGTTACACAGATACGCAGTATTTT
- | - | TRBJ2-1 | TRBV27 | CASSLPPGNNEQFF | TGTGCCAGCAGTTTACCCCCAGGGAACAATGAGCAGTTCTTC
- | TRBD1 | TRBJ2-7 | TRBV10-1 | CASSDWDRGNEQYF | TGCGCCAGCAGTGATTGGGACAGGGGAAACGAGCAGTACTTC
- | TRBD2 | TRBJ2-7 | TRBV7-9 | CASSRTSGRKISYEQYF | TGTGCCAGCAGCCGGACTAGCGGGAGAAAAATCTCCTACGAGCAGTACTTC
- | TRBD2 | TRBJ2-3 | TRBV6-5 | CASMLAGGVDTQYF | TGTGCCAGCATGTTAGCGGGAGGGGTAGATACGCAGTATTTT
- | - | TRBJ1-5 | TRBV19 | CASSIVTDNQPQHF | TGTGCCAGTAGTATAGTAACAGATAATCAGCCCCAGCATTTT
- | TRBD1 | TRBJ1-3 | TRBV5-1 | CASSVETGGLGNTIYF | TGCGCCAGCAGCGTCGAGACAGGGGGCCTTGGAAACACCATATATTTT